This TCR beta chain was obtained from a study of blood T cell repertoires in COVID-19. Study as a whole: T cells, B-cell-depleted T cells, or PBMCs supplied cDNA or gDNA.

Source study methods: Estimates of nucleated cell counts were drawn from the amplification of reference gene primers. Measured with immunoSEQ multiplex PCR; TCRdb has only the in-frame clones, and not every one. For V, J and clone size, that table is used; D and trimming come from the DNA. The sample consists of some 320,000 clones, approximately 90% of them appearing once. This clone was observed a handful of times. This CDR3 has 13 residues. Trimming took 7 bases from V and 9 from J; bases not matched to a gene: 4. CDR1 SNHLY and CDR2 FYNNEI come from the germline V gene. This sequence joins TRBV2 and TRBJ1-6; 9 bases agree with TRBD1. The sequenced sample was peripheral blood. The receptor was isolated from a woman aged 25 to 39 who had recovered from COVID-19. In DNA form, the CDR3 reads TGTGCCAGCAAGGGACAGGGTCTTTCACCCCTCCACTTT. As protein: CASKGQGLSPLHF.